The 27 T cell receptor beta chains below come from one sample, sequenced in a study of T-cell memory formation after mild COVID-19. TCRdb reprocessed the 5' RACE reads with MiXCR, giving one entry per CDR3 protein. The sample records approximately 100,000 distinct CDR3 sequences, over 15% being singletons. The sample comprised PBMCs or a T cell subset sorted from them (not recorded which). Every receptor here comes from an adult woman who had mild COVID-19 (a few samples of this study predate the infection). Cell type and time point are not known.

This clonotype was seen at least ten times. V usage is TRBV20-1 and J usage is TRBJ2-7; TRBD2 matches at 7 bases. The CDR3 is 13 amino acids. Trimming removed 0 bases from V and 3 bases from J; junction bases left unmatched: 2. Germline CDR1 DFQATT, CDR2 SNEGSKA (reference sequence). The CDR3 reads CSAREERDYEQYF. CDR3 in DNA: TGCAGTGCTAGAGAGGAGCGGGACTACGAGCAGTACTTC.

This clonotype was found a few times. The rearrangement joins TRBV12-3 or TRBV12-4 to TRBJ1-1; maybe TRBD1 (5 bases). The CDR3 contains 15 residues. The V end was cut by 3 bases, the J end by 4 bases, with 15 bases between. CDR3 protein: CASSLKGPGGTEAFF. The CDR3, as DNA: TGTGCCAGCAGTTTGAAGGGTCCGGGGGGCACTGAAGCTTTCTTT.

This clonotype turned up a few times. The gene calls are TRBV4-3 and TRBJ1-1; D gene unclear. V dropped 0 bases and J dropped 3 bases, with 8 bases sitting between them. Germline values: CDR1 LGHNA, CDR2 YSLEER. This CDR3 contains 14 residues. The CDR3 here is CASSQDFLDTEAFF. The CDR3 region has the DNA TGCGCCAGCAGCCAAGATTTTTTGGACACTGAAGCTTTCTTT.

The CDR3 region has the DNA TGTGCCAGCAGTTTATGGTCGGGGACTGAAGCTTTCTTT. This sequence encodes CASSLWSGTEAFF. The chain combines TRBV27 with TRBJ1-1, with D unclear. Germline V lookup: CDR1 MNHEY, CDR2 SMNVEV (reference sequence). The CDR3 sequence is 13 residues long. Trimming pared 1 base from V and 5 bases from J, leaving 8 bases between.

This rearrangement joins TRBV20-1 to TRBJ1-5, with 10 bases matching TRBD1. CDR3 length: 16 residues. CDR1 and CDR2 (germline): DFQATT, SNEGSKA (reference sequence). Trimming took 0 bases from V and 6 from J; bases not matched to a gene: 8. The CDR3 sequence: CSARDFDRGLGQPQHF. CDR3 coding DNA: TGCAGTGCTAGAGATTTCGACAGGGGGCTCGGTCAGCCCCAGCATTTT.

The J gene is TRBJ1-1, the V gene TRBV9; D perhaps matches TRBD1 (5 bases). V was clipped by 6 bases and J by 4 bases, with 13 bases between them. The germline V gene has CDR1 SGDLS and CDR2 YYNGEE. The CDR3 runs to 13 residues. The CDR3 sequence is CASTPGGGTEAFF. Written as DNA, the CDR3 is TGTGCCAGCACCCCAGGTGGGGGCACTGAAGCTTTCTTT.

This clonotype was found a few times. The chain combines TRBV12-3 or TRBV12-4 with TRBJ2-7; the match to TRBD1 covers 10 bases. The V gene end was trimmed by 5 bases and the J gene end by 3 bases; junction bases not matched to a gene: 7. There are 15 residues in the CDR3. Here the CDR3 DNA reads TGTGCCAGCAGTCCACCGGGACAGGGGAACTACGAGCAGTACTTC. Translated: CASSPPGQGNYEQYF.

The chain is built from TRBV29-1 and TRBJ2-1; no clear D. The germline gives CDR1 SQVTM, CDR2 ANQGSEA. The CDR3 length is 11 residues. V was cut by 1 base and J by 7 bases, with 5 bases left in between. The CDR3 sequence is CSVEANNEQFF. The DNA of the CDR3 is TGCAGCGTTGAAGCTAATAATGAGCAGTTCTTC.

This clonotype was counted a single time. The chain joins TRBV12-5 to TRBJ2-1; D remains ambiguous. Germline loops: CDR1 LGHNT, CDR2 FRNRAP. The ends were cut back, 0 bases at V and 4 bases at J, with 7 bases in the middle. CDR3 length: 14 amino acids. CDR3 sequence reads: CASGLVRLYNEQFF. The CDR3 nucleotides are TGTGCTAGTGGTTTGGTAAGATTGTACAATGAGCAGTTCTTC.

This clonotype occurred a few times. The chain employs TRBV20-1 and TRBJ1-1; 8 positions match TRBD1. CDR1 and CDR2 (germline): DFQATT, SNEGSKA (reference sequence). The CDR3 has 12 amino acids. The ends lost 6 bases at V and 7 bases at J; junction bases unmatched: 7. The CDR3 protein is CSADRDRSEAFF. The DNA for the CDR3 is TGCAGTGCCGACAGGGACAGGAGTGAAGCTTTCTTT.

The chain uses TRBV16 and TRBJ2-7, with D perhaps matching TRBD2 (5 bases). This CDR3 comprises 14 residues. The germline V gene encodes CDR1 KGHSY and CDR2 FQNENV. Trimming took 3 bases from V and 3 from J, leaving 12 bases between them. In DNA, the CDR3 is TGTGCCAGCAGCCAGGCCATCGGAGGCTACGAGCAGTACTTC. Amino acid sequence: CASSQAIGGYEQYF.

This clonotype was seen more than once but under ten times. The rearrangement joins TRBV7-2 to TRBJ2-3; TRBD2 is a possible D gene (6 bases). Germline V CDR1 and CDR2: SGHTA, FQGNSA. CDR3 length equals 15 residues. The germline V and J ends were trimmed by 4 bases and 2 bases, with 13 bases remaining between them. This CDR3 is CASSSGTYHTDTQYF. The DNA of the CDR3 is TGTGCCAGCAGCTCCGGGACTTACCACACAGATACGCAGTATTTT.

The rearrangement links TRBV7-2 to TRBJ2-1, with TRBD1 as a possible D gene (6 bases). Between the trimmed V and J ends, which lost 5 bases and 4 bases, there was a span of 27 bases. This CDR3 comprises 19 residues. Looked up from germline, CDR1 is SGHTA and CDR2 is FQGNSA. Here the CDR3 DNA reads TGTGCCAGCAGCGTTCCCCGTTACGGTGGGACACCCGATTACAATGAGCAGTTCTTC. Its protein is CASSVPRYGGTPDYNEQFF.

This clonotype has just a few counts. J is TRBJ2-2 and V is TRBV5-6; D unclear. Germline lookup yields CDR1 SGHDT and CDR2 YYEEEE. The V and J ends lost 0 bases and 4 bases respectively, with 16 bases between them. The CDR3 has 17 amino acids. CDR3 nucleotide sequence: TGTGCCAGCAGCTTGGATTACCGGGCCTACGGCACCGGGGAGCTGTTTTTT. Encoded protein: CASSLDYRAYGTGELFF.

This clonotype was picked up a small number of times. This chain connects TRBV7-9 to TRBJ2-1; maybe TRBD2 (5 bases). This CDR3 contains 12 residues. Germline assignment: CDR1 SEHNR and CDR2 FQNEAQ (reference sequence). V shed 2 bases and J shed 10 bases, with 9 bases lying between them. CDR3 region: CASSLSRLEQFF. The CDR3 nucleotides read TGTGCCAGCAGCTTATCCCGACTAGAGCAGTTCTTC. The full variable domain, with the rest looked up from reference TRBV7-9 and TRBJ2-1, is DTGVSQNPRHKITKRGQNVTFRCDPISEHNRLYWYRQTLGQGPEFLTYFQNEAQLEKSRLLSDRFSAERPKGSFSTLEIQRTEQGDSAMYLCASSLSRLEQFFGPGTRLTVL.

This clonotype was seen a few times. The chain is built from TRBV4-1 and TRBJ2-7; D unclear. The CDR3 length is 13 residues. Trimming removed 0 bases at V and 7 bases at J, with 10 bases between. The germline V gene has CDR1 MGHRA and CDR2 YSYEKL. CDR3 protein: CASSQEGVREQYF. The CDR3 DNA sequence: TGCGCCAGCAGCCAAGAAGGTGTCCGGGAGCAGTACTTC.

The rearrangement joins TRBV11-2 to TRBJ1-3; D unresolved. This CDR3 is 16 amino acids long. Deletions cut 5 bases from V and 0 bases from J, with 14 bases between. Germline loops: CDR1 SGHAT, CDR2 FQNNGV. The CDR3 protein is CASSQLGRSSGNTIYF. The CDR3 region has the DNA TGTGCCAGCAGCCAACTTGGTAGATCCTCTGGAAACACCATATATTTT.

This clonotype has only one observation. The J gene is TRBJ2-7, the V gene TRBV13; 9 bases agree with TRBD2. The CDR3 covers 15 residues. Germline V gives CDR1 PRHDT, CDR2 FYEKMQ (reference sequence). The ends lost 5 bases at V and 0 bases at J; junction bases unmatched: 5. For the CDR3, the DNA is TGTGCCAGCAGCCTGACTAGCGGACACTCCTACGAGCAGTACTTC. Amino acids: CASSLTSGHSYEQYF. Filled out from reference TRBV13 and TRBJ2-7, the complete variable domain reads AAGVIQSPRHLIKEKRETATLKCYPIPRHDTVYWYQQGPGQDPQFLISFYEKMQSDKGSIPDRFSAQQFSDYHSELNMSSLELGDSALYFCASSLTSGHSYEQYFGPGTRLTVT.

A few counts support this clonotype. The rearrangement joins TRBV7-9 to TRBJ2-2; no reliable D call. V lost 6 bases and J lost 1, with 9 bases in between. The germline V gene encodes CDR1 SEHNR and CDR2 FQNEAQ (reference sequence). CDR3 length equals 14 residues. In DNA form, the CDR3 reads TGTGCCAGCAGTCCTGCGGAGAACACCGGGGAGCTGTTTTTT. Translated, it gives CASSPAENTGELFF.

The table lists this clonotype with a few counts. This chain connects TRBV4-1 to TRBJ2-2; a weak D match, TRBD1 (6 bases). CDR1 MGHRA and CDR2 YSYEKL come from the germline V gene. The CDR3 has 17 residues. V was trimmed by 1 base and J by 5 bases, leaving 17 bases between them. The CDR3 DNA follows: TGCGCCAGCAGCCAAGGCTATGGGGGCGTTGGGACCGGGGAGCTGTTTTTT. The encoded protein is CASSQGYGGVGTGELFF.

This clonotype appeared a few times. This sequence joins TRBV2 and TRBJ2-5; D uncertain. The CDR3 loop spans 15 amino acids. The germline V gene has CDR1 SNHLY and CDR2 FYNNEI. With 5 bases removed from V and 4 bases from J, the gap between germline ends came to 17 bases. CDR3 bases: TGTGCCAGCAGTCTGAACCCACAGCCCCCAGAGACCCAGTACTTC. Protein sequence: CASSLNPQPPETQYF.

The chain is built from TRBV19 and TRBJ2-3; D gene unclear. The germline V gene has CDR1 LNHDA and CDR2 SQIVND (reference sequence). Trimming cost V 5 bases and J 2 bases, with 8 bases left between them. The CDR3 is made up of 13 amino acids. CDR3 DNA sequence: TGTGCCAGTAGTTACCGCCCCACAGATACGCAGTATTTT. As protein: CASSYRPTDTQYF.

In DNA, the CDR3 is TGTGCCACCAGGGGTGGCACCGGGGAGCTGTTTTTT. Amino acids: CATRGGTGELFF. The rearrangement uses TRBV15 and TRBJ2-2; D call uncertain. This CDR3 has 12 residues. The germline CDR1 and CDR2 sequences are LNHNV and YYDKDF (reference sequence). Trimming shortened V by 6 bases and J by 4 bases, and 6 bases separated the two germline ends. Complete variable domain (other parts from reference TRBV15 and TRBJ2-2): DAMVIQNPRYQVTQFGKPVTLSCSQTLNHNVMYWYQQKSSQAPKLLFHYYDKDFNNEADTPDNFQSRRPNTSFCFLDIRSPGLGDTAMYLCATRGGTGELFFGEGSRLTVL.

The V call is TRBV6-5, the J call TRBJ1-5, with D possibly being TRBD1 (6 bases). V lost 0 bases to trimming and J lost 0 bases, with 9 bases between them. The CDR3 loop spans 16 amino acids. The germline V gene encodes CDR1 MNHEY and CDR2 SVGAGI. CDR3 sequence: CASSYSGASSNQPQHF. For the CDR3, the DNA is TGTGCCAGCAGTTACTCGGGGGCGAGTAGCAATCAGCCCCAGCATTTT.

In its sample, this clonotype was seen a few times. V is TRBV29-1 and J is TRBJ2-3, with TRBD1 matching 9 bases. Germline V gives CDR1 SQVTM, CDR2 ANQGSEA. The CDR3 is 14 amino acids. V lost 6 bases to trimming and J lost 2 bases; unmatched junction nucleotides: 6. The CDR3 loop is CSVMTGGLTDTQYF. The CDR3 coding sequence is TGCAGCGTCATGACAGGGGGTCTCACAGATACGCAGTATTTT.

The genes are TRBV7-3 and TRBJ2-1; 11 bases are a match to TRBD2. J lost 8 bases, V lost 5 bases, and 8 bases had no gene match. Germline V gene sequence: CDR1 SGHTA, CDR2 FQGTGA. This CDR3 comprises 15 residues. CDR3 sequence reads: CASSMRLAGRDEQFF. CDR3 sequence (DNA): TGTGCCAGCAGCATGAGACTAGCGGGAAGGGATGAGCAGTTCTTC.

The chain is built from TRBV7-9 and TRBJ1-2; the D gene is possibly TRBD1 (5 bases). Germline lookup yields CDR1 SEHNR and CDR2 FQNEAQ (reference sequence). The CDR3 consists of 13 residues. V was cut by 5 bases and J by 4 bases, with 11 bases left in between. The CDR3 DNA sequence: TGTGCCAGCAGCATCGACAGACGCTATGGCTACACCTTC. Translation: CASSIDRRYGYTF.